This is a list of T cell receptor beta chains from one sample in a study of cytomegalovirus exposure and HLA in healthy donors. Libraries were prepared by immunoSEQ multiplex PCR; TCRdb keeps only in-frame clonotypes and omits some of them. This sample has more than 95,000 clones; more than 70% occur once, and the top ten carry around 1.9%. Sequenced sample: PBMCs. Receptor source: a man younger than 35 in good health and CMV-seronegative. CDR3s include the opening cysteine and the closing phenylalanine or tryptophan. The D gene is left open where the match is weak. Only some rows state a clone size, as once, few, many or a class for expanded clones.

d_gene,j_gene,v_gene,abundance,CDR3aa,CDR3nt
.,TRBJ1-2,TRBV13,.,CASTTYRQTYGYTF,TGTGCCAGCACAACCTATCGACAGACCTATGGCTACACCTTC
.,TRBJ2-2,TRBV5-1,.,CASSQRQGRAGELFF,TGCGCCAGCAGCCAACGGCAGGGGAGGGCCGGGGAGCTGTTTTTT
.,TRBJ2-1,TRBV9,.,CASSATRSSYNEQFF,TGTGCCAGCAGCGCTACTAGGAGCTCCTACAATGAGCAGTTCTTC
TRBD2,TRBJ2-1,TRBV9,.,CASSAQLAGNEQFF,TGTGCCAGCAGCGCACAATTAGCGGGAAATGAGCAGTTCTTC
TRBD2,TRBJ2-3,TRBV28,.,CASSRAAGLAGDTQYF,TGTGCCAGCAGTAGGGCGGCGGGACTAGCGGGAGATACGCAGTATTTT
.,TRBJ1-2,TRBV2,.,CASSENRGANYGYTF,TGTGCCAGCAGTGAAAATCGGGGAGCTAACTATGGCTACACCTTC
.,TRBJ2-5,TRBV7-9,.,CALGPGETQYF,TGTGCTCTTGGGCCTGGGGAGACCCAGTACTTC
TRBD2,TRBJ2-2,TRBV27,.,CASSSGGPTGELFF,TGTGCCAGCAGTTCGGGAGGACCGACCGGGGAGCTGTTTTTT
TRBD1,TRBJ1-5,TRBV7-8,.,CASSPTGGGNQPQHF,TGTGCCAGCAGCCCTACAGGGGGTGGCAATCAGCCCCAGCATTTT
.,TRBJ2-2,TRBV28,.,CASSSRGGHGELFF,TGTGCCAGCAGTTCCCGCGGGGGCCACGGGGAGCTGTTTTTT
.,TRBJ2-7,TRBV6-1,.,CASIVTGRRSYEQYF,TGTGCCAGCATCGTGACAGGGAGGAGGTCCTACGAGCAGTACTTC
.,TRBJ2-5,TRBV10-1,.,CASSGNLQETQYF,TGCGCCAGCAGTGGTAATCTCCAAGAGACCCAGTACTTC
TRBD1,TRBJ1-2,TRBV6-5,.,CASGDRANYGYTF,TGTGCCAGCGGCGACAGGGCTAACTATGGCTACACCTTC
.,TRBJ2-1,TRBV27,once,CASSYTGITYNEQFF,TGTGCCAGCAGTTATACAGGGATCACCTACAATGAGCAGTTCTTC
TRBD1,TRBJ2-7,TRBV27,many,CASSPTSGTGVGEQYF,TGTGCCAGCAGTCCCACCTCGGGGACAGGGGTGGGCGAGCAGTACTTC
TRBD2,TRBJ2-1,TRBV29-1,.,CSVLGLVHNEQFF,TGCAGCGTTCTAGGACTAGTCCACAATGAGCAGTTCTTC
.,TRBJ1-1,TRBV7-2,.,CASSLAQSATEAFF,TGTGCCAGCAGCTTAGCGCAGTCTGCCACTGAAGCTTTCTTT
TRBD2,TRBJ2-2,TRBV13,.,CASSLGTLRFGTSGRGTTGELFF,TGTGCCAGCAGCTTAGGGACCCTCCGGTTCGGGACTAGCGGGAGAGGGACAACCGGGGAGCTGTTTTTT
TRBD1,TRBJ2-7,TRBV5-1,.,CASSFGTGHEQYF,TGCGCCAGCAGCTTCGGGACAGGGCACGAGCAGTACTTC
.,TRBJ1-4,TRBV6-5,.,CASSYSGVGEKLFF,TGTGCCAGCAGTTACTCAGGAGTGGGTGAAAAACTGTTTTTT
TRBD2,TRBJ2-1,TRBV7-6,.,CASSLGTSGSFHNEQFF,TGTGCCAGCAGCTTAGGGACTAGCGGGAGCTTCCACAATGAGCAGTTCTTC
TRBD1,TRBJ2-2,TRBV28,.,CASQPAVQGARELFF,TGTGCCAGCCAGCCTGCAGTACAGGGGGCGAGGGAGCTGTTTTTT
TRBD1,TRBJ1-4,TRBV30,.,CAWSKGAANEKLFF,TGTGCCTGGAGTAAGGGGGCGGCTAATGAAAAACTGTTTTTT
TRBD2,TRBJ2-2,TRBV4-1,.,CASKLAGGPIGELFF,TGCGCCAGCAAGTTAGCGGGGGGGCCAATCGGGGAGCTGTTTTTT
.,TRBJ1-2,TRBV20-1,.,CSASSLVGYTF,TGCAGTGCTAGCAGTCTGGTGGGCTACACCTTC
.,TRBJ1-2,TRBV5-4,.,CASSEGGAAFNYGYTF,TGTGCCAGCAGCGAGGGAGGGGCGGCGTTTAACTATGGCTACACCTTC
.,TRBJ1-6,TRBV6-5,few,CASSLRPVAYSPLHF,TGTGCCAGCAGCCTACGCCCAGTAGCCTATTCACCCCTCCACTTT
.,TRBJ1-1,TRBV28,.,CASSVQLNTEAFF,TGTGCCAGCAGTGTACAGCTAAACACTGAAGCTTTCTTT
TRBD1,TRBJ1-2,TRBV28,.,CASSFIGDRDASGYTF,TGTGCCAGCAGTTTTATAGGGGACAGGGACGCTTCTGGCTACACCTTC
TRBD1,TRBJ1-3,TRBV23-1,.,CASSQSHPDRGLRNTIYF,TGCGCCAGCAGTCAATCTCACCCGGACAGGGGGCTACGAAACACCATATATTTT
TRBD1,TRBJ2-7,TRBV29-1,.,CSVGEGQGDYEQYF,TGCAGCGTTGGAGAGGGACAGGGGGACTACGAGCAGTACTTC
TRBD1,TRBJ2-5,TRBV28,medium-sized,CASSLWDRGKETQYF,TGTGCCAGCAGTTTATGGGACAGGGGAAAAGAGACCCAGTACTTC
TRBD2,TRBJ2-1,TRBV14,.,CASSQDVIAGGWNEQFF,TGTGCCAGCAGCCAGGACGTTATCGCGGGGGGTTGGAATGAGCAGTTCTTC
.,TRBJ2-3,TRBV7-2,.,CASSPTGGTDTQYF,TGTGCCAGCAGTCCTACGGGTGGGACAGATACGCAGTATTTT
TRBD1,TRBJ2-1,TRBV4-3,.,CASSFRDRGSYEQFF,TGCGCCAGCAGCTTCCGGGACAGGGGTTCTTATGAGCAGTTCTTC
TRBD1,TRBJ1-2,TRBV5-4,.,CASSAPGQGAGYTF,TGTGCCAGCAGCGCACCGGGACAGGGAGCAGGCTACACCTTC
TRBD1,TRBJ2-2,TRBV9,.,CASSRSGTANTGELFF,TGTGCCAGCAGCAGATCCGGGACAGCGAACACCGGGGAGCTGTTTTTT